This TCR beta chain was observed in a study of regulatory T cells in long-lasting Graves disease. Investigators prepared the TCR beta libraries by applying iRepertoire HTBI primers and Arm-PCR of CDR3 regions. MiXCR, run by TCRdb on the multiplex PCR reads, gives a single entry per CDR3 protein. The sample has 500,000 or so distinct CDR3 sequences; 15% to 20% are singletons. Stated time point: newly diagnosed GD, antithyroid drugs for less than 3 months. From RNA extracted from PBMCs, the TCR library was made. In this sample, this clonotype turned up many times. CDR1 MDHEN and CDR2 SYDVKM come from the germline V gene. The CDR3 consists of 13 residues. V gave up 5 bases and J gave up 5 bases, with 12 bases separating them. A further study also used this sample, focusing on T cells in Graves' hyperthyroidism and ophthalmopathy. That source reports: Most thyroid clonotypes with frequency above 0.001 were detected in blood.

The material was peripheral blood mononuclear cells (PBMCs), obtained at new diagnosis, from a patient treated with antithyroid drugs. The sequence derives from a man between 40 and 49 years old with Graves disease. The chain carries TRBV28 and TRBJ1-1, with a possible D match to TRBD1 (6 bases). The CDR3: CASSQQGWTEAFF. The CDR3 DNA sequence: TGTGCCAGCAGTCAACAGGGTTGGACTGAAGCTTTCTTT. The whole variable domain, filled in from reference TRBV28 and TRBJ1-1, reads DVKVTQSSRYLVKRTGEKVFLECVQDMDHENMFWYRQDPGLGLRLIYFSYDVKMKEKGDIPEGYSVSREKKERFSLILESASTNQTSMYLCASSQQGWTEAFFGQGTRLTVV.